Presented here are 10 T cell receptor beta chains from one specimen sequenced in a study of cytomegalovirus exposure and HLA in healthy donors. The PCR made use of 60 Vbeta and 13 Jbeta primers. Method: immunoSEQ multiplex PCR; TCRdb's copy keeps in-frame clones and lacks some. The data contain 98,000 or so clones, more than 65% of them singletons. Sequenced: PBMCs. These receptors all come from a human donor in good health.

The chain couples TRBV5-1 to TRBJ1-2, with a tentative D call TRBD1 (6 bases). Between the trimmed V and J ends, which lost 3 bases and 3 bases, there was a span of 12 bases. Germline CDR1 SGHRS, CDR2 YFSETQ. This CDR3 is built from 14 residues. CDR3 DNA sequence: TGCGCCAGCAGCTCAAGGACAGCCTACTATGGCTACACCTTC. Its protein product is CASSSRTAYYGYTF.

The rearrangement joins TRBV7-2 to TRBJ1-2, with 7 nucleotides matching TRBD1. V dropped 2 bases and J dropped 8; count of bases not matched to a gene: 5. There are 13 residues in the CDR3. CDR1 is SGHTA and CDR2 is FQGNSA in the germline V gene. Here the CDR3 DNA reads TGTGCCAGCAGCTTAACAGGGGTGGTAGGCTACACCTTC. Its protein is CASSLTGVVGYTF.

The chain recombines TRBV5-1 with TRBJ2-1; 9 bases are shared with TRBD2. The CDR3 sequence is 16 residues long. The germline gives CDR1 SGHRS, CDR2 YFSETQ. J lost 7 bases, V lost 0 bases, and 8 bases had no gene match. CDR3 sequence: CASSLEVSGSRNEQFF. The CDR3 nucleotides read TGCGCCAGCAGCTTGGAGGTTAGCGGGAGCAGGAATGAGCAGTTCTTC.

The chain links TRBV6-5 to TRBJ2-7; 10 bases align to TRBD1. The germline gives CDR1 MNHEY, CDR2 SVGAGI. Trimming took 9 bases from V and 5 from J; bases not matched to a gene: 13. The CDR3 has 15 amino acids. The DNA of the CDR3 is TGTGCCAGTTCAGCCCTCGACAGGGGGCTTCACGAGCAGTACTTC. It translates to CASSALDRGLHEQYF.

This clone was observed once. V usage is TRBV11-2 and J usage is TRBJ2-3, with 12 bases fitting TRBD1. V lost 3 bases, J lost 3 bases, and 7 bases stayed unmatched. The CDR3 is 17 residues long. Germline V gene data show CDR1 as SGHAT and CDR2 as FQNNGV. The CDR3 reads CASSLGGQGAITDTQYF. The CDR3 DNA follows: TGTGCCAGCAGCTTGGGGGGACAGGGGGCTATAACAGATACGCAGTATTTT.

The chain couples TRBV11-2 to TRBJ2-5; tentative D call: TRBD2 (6 bases). The CDR3 loop spans 15 amino acids. The germline V gene encodes CDR1 SGHAT and CDR2 FQNNGV. Trimming took 0 bases from V and 3 from J, leaving 11 bases between them. Written as DNA, the CDR3 is TGTGCCAGCAGCTTAGATTCACGGGGGAAAGAGACCCAGTACTTC. Translation: CASSLDSRGKETQYF.

The CDR3: CASSASGISYNEQFF. Here the CDR3 DNA reads TGTGCCAGCAGCGCCTCGGGAATTTCCTACAATGAGCAGTTCTTC. V and J are TRBV9 and TRBJ2-1; TRBD2 might be the D (5 bases). The CDR3 consists of 15 residues. V was cut by 3 bases and J by 1 base, with 11 bases left in between. Germline assignment: CDR1 SGDLS and CDR2 YYNGEE.

The sample holds a few counts of this clone. The chain is built from TRBV19 and TRBJ2-5, with 8 bases fitting TRBD1. The germline V gene encodes CDR1 LNHDA and CDR2 SQIVND (reference sequence). The J segment lost 5 bases and the V segment lost 5 bases, leaving 7 bases of the junction unmatched. The CDR3 spans 14 residues. The DNA for the CDR3 is TGTGCCAGTAGTCGCAGGGGGCAATACGAGACCCAGTACTTC. Amino acids: CASSRRGQYETQYF. The full variable domain, rest sourced from reference TRBV19 and TRBJ2-5, is DGGITQSPKYLFRKEGQNVTLSCEQNLNHDAMYWYRQDPGQGLRLIYYSQIVNDFQKGDIAEGYSVSREKKESFPLTVTSAQKNPTAFYLCASSRRGQYETQYFGPGTRLLVL.

This chain uses TRBV30 with TRBJ2-5; 8 bases line up with TRBD2. The CDR3 has 19 residues. Trimming cost V 8 bases and J 2 bases; bases outside gene matches: 25. Germline V gene data show CDR1 as GTSNPN and CDR2 as SVGIG (reference sequence). This CDR3 reads CAGTGGRRSGREEQETQYF. CDR3 bases: TGTGCCGGCACTGGGGGCCGCCGGTCTGGGCGGGAGGAACAAGAGACCCAGTACTTC.

CDR3 DNA sequence: TGTGCCAGCAGTTCGCCCCGGTATTCCTACGAGCAGTACTTC. Protein: CASSSPRYSYEQYF. The chain combines TRBV6-5 with TRBJ2-7; D uncertain. Trimming took off 4 bases at V and 1 base at J, with 11 bases between the two ends. The CDR3 runs to 14 residues. CDR1 and CDR2 (germline): MNHEY, SVGAGI.